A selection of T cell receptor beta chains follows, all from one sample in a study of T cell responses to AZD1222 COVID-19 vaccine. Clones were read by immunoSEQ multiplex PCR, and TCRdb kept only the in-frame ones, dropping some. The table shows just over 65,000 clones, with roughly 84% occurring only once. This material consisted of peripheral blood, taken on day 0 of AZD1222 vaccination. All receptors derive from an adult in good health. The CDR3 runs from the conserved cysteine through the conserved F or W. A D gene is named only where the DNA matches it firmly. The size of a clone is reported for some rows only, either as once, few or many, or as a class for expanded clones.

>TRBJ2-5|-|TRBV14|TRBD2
CASSPGGFLETQYF
TGTGCCAGCAGCCCCGGGGGGTTCCTGGAGACCCAGTACTTC
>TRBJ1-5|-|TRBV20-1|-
CSASSGDAQPQHF
TGCAGTGCTAGTTCTGGGGATGCCCAGCCCCAGCATTTT
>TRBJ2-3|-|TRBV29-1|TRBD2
CSQLSGNTDTQYF
TGCAGCCAACTAAGCGGGAACACAGATACGCAGTATTTT
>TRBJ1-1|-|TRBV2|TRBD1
CASSEASRGQGMNTEAFF
TGTGCCAGCAGTGAAGCATCCAGGGGGCAGGGGATGAACACTGAAGCTTTCTTT
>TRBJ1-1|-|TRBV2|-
CASSGTVNTEAFF
TGTGCCAGTTCGGGGACTGTGAACACTGAAGCTTTCTTT
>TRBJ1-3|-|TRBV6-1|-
CASSDAGATGNTIYF
TGTGCCAGCAGTGATGCAGGGGCAACGGGAAACACCATATATTTT
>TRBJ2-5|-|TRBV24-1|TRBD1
CATSPTGTGVETQYF
TGTGCCACCAGCCCCACCGGGACAGGGGTAGAGACCCAGTACTTC
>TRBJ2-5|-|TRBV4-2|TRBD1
CASSQAGQGMKTQYF
TGTGCCAGCAGCCAAGCGGGACAGGGGATGAAGACCCAGTACTTC
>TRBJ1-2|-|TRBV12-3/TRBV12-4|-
CASSLDSFYGYTF
TGTGCCAGCAGCCTCGACAGTTTCTATGGCTACACCTTC
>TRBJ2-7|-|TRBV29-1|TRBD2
CSVDTSGSTHSYEQYF
TGCAGCGTTGACACTAGCGGGAGTACCCACTCCTACGAGCAGTACTTC
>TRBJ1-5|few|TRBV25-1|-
CASSGLYSNQPQHF
TGTGCCAGCAGTGGGCTTTATAGCAATCAGCCCCAGCATTTT
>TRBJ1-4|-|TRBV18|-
CASSPPNLGSQEVLFF
TGTGCCAGCTCACCACCGAATTTAGGGAGCCAGGAGGTTCTGTTTTTT
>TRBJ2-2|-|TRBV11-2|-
CASSSDWLYTGELFF
TGTGCCAGCAGCTCCGACTGGCTCTACACCGGGGAGCTGTTTTTT
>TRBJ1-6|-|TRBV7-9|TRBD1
CASSSGQENSPLHF
TGTGCCAGCAGCTCTGGACAGGAAAATTCACCCCTCCACTTT
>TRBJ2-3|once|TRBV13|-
CASSISFQADTQYF
TGTGCCAGCAGCATCTCTTTCCAGGCAGATACGCAGTATTTT
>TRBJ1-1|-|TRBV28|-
CASSFRGAGLNTEAFF
TGTGCCAGCAGTTTTCGGGGGGCAGGATTGAACACTGAAGCTTTCTTT
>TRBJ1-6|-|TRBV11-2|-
CASSPIRDHNSPLHF
TGTGCCAGCAGCCCCATCCGGGACCATAATTCACCCCTCCACTTT
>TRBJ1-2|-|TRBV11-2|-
CASSLGGGYGYTF
TGTGCCAGCAGCTTGGGAGGGGGCTATGGCTACACCTTC
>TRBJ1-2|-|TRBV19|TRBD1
CASLGQGLLNYGYTF
TGTGCCAGTTTGGGACAGGGCTTACTAAACTATGGCTACACCTTC
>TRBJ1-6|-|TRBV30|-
CAWSVLIGTGFNSPLHF
TGTGCCTGGAGTGTGTTGATAGGGACGGGCTTCAATTCACCCCTCCACTTT
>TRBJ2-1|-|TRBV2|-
CASRTLTGAHNEQFF
TGTGCCAGCAGGACACTTACCGGGGCTCACAATGAGCAGTTCTTC
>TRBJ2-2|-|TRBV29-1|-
CSASWGAEAGELFF
TGCAGCGCCTCGTGGGGGGCTGAGGCCGGGGAGCTGTTTTTT
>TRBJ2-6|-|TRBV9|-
CASSVVGVSGANVLTF
TGTGCCAGCAGCGTAGTGGGGGTCTCTGGGGCCAACGTCCTGACTTTC
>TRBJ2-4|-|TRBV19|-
CASSMQGRDIQYF
TGTGCCAGTAGTATGCAGGGACGGGACATTCAGTACTTC
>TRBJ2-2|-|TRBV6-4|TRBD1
CASSDRGETGELFF
TGTGCCAGCAGCGACAGGGGAGAGACCGGGGAGCTGTTTTTT
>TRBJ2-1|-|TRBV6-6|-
CASSYTTLPYNEQFF
TGTGCCAGCAGTTATACAACTCTTCCTTACAATGAGCAGTTCTTC
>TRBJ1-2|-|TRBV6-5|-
CASSYDGGNYGYTF
TGTGCCAGCAGTTACGATGGGGGGAACTATGGCTACACCTTC
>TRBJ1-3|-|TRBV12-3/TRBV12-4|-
CASTRSGTHTIYF
TGTGCCAGCACCCGGTCGGGAACGCACACCATATATTTT
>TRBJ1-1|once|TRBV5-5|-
CASSLGLRHTEAFF
TGTGCCAGCAGCTTGGGCTTAAGGCACACTGAAGCTTTCTTT
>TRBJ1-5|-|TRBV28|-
CATRGLYSNQPQHF
TGTGCCACTAGGGGACTTTATAGCAATCAGCCCCAGCATTTT
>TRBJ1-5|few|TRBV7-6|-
CASSLYRGGEAVNQPQHF
TGTGCCAGCAGCTTATATCGAGGAGGGGAGGCCGTCAATCAGCCCCAGCATTTT
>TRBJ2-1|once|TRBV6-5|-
CASSYGGPYNEQFF
TGTGCCAGCAGTTACGGGGGGCCCTACAATGAGCAGTTCTTC
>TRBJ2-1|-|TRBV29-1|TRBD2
CSSTPLGLAGIGSYNEQFF
TGCAGCTCCACCCCGTTGGGGCTAGCGGGAATCGGCTCCTACAATGAGCAGTTCTTC
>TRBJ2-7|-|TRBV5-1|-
CASSGGPNFTYEQYF
TGCGCCAGCAGCGGAGGGCCGAACTTCACCTACGAGCAGTACTTC
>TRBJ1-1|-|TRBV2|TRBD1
CASKPGTGFGVNTEAFF
TGTGCCAGCAAACCCGGGACAGGATTTGGCGTGAACACTGAAGCTTTCTTT
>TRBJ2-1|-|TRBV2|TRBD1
CASHPPGQGAYNEQFF
TGTGCCTCCCACCCCCCCGGACAGGGGGCCTACAATGAGCAGTTCTTC
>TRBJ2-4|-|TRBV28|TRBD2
CASSFPSGRARNIQYF
TGTGCCAGCAGTTTTCCTAGCGGGAGGGCCCGAAACATTCAGTACTTC
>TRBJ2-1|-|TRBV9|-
CASSPLGGLRIGEQFF
TGTGCCAGCAGTCCCCTAGGGGGACTGCGAATCGGTGAGCAGTTCTTC
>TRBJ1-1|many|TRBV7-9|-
CASSLGGEAFF
TGTGCCAGCAGTTTAGGGGGGGAAGCTTTCTTT
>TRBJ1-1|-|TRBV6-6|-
CASSYSNRNTEAFF
TGTGCCAGCAGTTACTCGAACAGAAACACTGAAGCTTTCTTT
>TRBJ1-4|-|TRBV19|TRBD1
CASTKREGAEKLFF
TGTGCCAGTACCAAACGGGAGGGGGCCGAAAAACTGTTTTTT
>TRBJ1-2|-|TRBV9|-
CASSVAPGSHYGYTF
TGTGCCAGCAGCGTAGCGCCAGGGTCACACTATGGCTACACCTTC
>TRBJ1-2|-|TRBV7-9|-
CASSERGVDYGYTF
TGTGCCAGCAGCGAAAGGGGGGTAGACTATGGCTACACCTTC
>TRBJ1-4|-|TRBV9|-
CASSVAPRVGEKLFF
TGTGCCAGCAGCGTAGCCCCCAGGGTCGGCGAAAAACTGTTTTTT
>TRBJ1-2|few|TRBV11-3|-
CASSLEGRSGDYGYTF
TGTGCCAGCAGCTTAGAGGGGCGGTCGGGAGACTATGGCTACACCTTC